The 7 T cell receptor beta chains presented below share a single source sample, sequenced in a study of immune characterization of retroperitoneal liposarcoma (dated by TCRdb to about 2019). The library came from PCR. The run used a NextSeq 500. TCRdb reanalyzed the raw reads on its own, using fastp at Q25 for trimming and MiXCR for clone calling, and kept in-frame beta chains. CDR3 protein sequences are deduplicated, and each keeps its most common genes and DNA. Present in this sample are 9,500 to 14,000 distinct CDR3 sequences, 22% of which were seen just once. Just under 9% of the sample comes from the top ten. The material sequenced was blood. These receptors originate from a female donor with retroperitoneal liposarcoma.

The table lists this clonotype with many counts. This chain uses TRBV11-3 with TRBJ2-1, with 13 bases identical to TRBD2. CDR3 length: 18 residues. CDR1 and CDR2 (germline): SGHNT, YENEEA. Unmatched junction bases numbered 10, after V lost 2 bases and J lost 6 bases. The CDR3: CASSLRTSGRGVSNEQFF. The CDR3 bases are TGTGCCAGCAGCTTAAGGACTAGCGGGAGAGGAGTGAGCAATGAGCAGTTCTTC. Drawing the rest from reference TRBV11-3 and TRBJ2-1, the complete variable domain is EAGVVQSPRYKIIEKKQPVAFWCNPISGHNTLYWYLQNLGQGPELLIRYENEEAVDDSQLPKDRFSAERLKGVDSTLKIQPAELGDSAVYLCASSLRTSGRGVSNEQFFGPGTRLTVL.

The CDR3 loop reads CASRNSAGQSQHF. The CDR3, as DNA: TGTGCCAGCAGAAACTCGGCCGGACAGTCCCAGCATTTT. The rearrangement joins TRBV27 to TRBJ1-5; tentative D call: TRBD1 (6 bases). V lost 6 bases to trimming and J lost 11 bases, with 17 bases between them. Germline CDR1 and CDR2: MNHEY and SMNVEV (reference sequence). The CDR3 loop spans 13 amino acids.

By its share, this clonotype is medium-sized. The chain is built from TRBV6-1 and TRBJ2-1; D gene unclear. TRBJ2-7 matches the DNA end more closely, so the J call is doubtful. The CDR3 covers 15 residues. Looked up from germline, CDR1 is MNHNS and CDR2 is SASEGT. The DNA of the CDR3 is TGTGCCAGCAGCGTTAACAGTTTAGTAACCTACGAGCAGTACTTC. It yields the protein CASSVNSLVTYEQYF.

V is TRBV6-4 and J is TRBJ1-6; D gene ambiguous. Germline assignment: CDR1 MRHNA and CDR2 SNTAGT. The V end lost 3 bases, the J end lost 7 bases, and 7 bases lay between the germline ends. The CDR3 consists of 13 residues. The CDR3 region is CASSERRNSPLHF. The CDR3 DNA reads as TGTGCCAGCAGTGAACGGAGAAATTCACCCCTCCACTTT.

This clonotype was picked up many times. This chain joins TRBV6-5 and TRBJ2-3; D unclear. The germline CDR1 and CDR2 sequences are MNHEY and SVGAGI. V was cut by 5 bases and J by 2 bases, with 11 bases left in between. This CDR3 has 14 amino acids. The CDR3 nucleotides read TGTGCCAGCAGTACCCCAGGCCACACAGATACGCAGTATTTT. Residues: CASSTPGHTDTQYF.

This clonotype was observed a handful of times. This chain uses TRBV6-5 with TRBJ1-2; 7 nucleotides line up with TRBD1. The V segment lost 7 bases and the J segment 4 bases; nucleotides outside the gene matches: 6. This CDR3 has 13 residues. The germline V gene has CDR1 MNHEY and CDR2 SVGAGI. The CDR3 protein is CASKPGDSYGYTF. The CDR3 DNA follows: TGTGCCAGCAAACCTGGGGACAGCTATGGCTACACCTTC.

Note on this clonotype: A much more abundant neighbour one base away suggests this may be a read error. The chain carries TRBV11-2 and TRBJ2-3, with D hard to call. Germline lookup yields CDR1 SGHAT and CDR2 FQNNGV. Between the trimmed V and J ends, which lost 0 bases and 4 bases, there was a span of 2 bases. The CDR3 length is 12 residues. The CDR3 nucleotides read TGTGCCAGCAGCTTAGAAGCAGATACGCAGTATTTT. Protein product: CASSLEADTQYF.